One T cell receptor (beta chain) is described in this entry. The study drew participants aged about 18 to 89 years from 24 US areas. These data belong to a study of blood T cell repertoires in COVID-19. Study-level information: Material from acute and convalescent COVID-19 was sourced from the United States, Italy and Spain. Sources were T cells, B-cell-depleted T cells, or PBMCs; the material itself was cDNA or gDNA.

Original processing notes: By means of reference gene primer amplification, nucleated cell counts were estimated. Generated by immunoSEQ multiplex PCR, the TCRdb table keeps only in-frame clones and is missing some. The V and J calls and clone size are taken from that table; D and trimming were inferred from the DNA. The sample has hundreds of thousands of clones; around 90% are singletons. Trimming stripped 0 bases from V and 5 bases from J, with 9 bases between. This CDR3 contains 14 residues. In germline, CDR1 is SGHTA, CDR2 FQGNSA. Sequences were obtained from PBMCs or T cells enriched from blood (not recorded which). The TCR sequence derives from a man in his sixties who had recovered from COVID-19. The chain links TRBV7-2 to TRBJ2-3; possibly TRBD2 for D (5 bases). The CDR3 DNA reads TGTGCCAGCAGCTTAGCGAGGGCAGGAGATACGCAGTATTTT. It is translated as CASSLARAGDTQYF.